Below, 20 T cell receptor beta chains from the same sample are listed, as sequenced in a study of response to subunit inactivated influenza vaccine. TCRdb re-derived calls from the RT-PCR reads in MiXCR, one entry per CDR3 protein. In the table there are roughly 670,000 distinct CDR3 sequences, 14% of which are singletons. The sequences come from PBMCs from blood, collected about 14 days before vaccination. The receptors come from a man aged 50 or older who received an inactivated influenza vaccine.

This clonotype occurred a few times. The chain couples TRBV20-1 to TRBJ2-5; 13 nucleotides match TRBD2. The CDR3 sequence is 16 residues long. The trim removed 2 bases at V and 2 bases at J, leaving 5 bases unmatched. Germline CDR1 DFQATT, CDR2 SNEGSKA (reference sequence). Here the CDR3 reads CSARPTSGRFQETQYF. CDR3 DNA sequence: TGCAGTGCTAGACCGACTAGCGGGAGGTTTCAAGAGACCCAGTACTTC.

The chain recombines TRBV4-1 with TRBJ1-4, with D uncertain. Trimming took 4 bases from V and 5 from J, leaving 11 bases between them. Germline V lookup: CDR1 MGHRA, CDR2 YSYEKL. This CDR3 is built from 14 residues. CDR3 sequence reads: CASSRAKVNEKLFF. The CDR3 nucleotides are TGCGCCAGCAGCCGAGCGAAGGTGAATGAAAAACTGTTTTTT.

V is TRBV29-1 and J is TRBJ2-3; perhaps TRBD1 as D (6 bases). The germline V gene has CDR1 SQVTM and CDR2 ANQGSEA. The CDR3 length is 14 residues. The germline V and J ends were trimmed by 0 bases and 5 bases, with 12 bases remaining between them. CDR3 loop: CSVEDRQGRDTQYF. The CDR3, as DNA: TGCAGCGTTGAAGATCGGCAGGGGAGAGATACGCAGTATTTT.

The chain is built from TRBV11-2 and TRBJ1-1; possibly TRBD1 for D (5 bases). The CDR3 length is 14 residues. Germline assignment: CDR1 SGHAT and CDR2 FQNNGV. V lost 4 bases and J 6 bases, leaving 15 bases between the germline ends. The CDR3 loop is CASSSSGGISEAFF. The CDR3 DNA reads as TGTGCCAGCAGCTCCAGCGGGGGGATCTCTGAAGCTTTCTTT.

This clonotype was observed many times. This rearrangement joins TRBV7-2 to TRBJ2-3; 11 bases fit TRBD2. The CDR3 has 17 residues. CDR1 is SGHTA and CDR2 is FQGNSA in the germline V gene. The V and J ends lost 1 base and 5 bases, in that order; junction bases with no gene match: 8. The CDR3: CASSLVVAGGPGDTQYF. The DNA for the CDR3 is TGTGCCAGCAGCTTAGTGGTAGCGGGGGGGCCCGGAGATACGCAGTATTTT.

This clonotype was seen a handful of times. This rearrangement joins TRBV28 to TRBJ2-2, with D perhaps TRBD2 (6 bases). The CDR3 runs 16 residues. Germline V CDR1 and CDR2: MDHEN, SYDVKM. Deletions cut 4 bases from V and 6 bases from J, with 18 bases between. DNA of the CDR3: TGTGCCAGCAGTTACGGGGGTTTTTGGCGGTCCGGGGAGCTGTTTTTT. Translated: CASSYGGFWRSGELFF. Looking up the rest from reference TRBV28 and TRBJ2-2 gives the full variable domain: DVKVTQSSRYLVKRTGEKVFLECVQDMDHENMFWYRQDPGLGLRLIYFSYDVKMKEKGDIPEGYSVSREKKERFSLILESASTNQTSMYLCASSYGGFWRSGELFFGEGSRLTVL.

V usage is TRBV5-1 and J usage is TRBJ2-7; 7 bases match TRBD1. This CDR3 has 14 residues. From germline, CDR1 is SGHRS and CDR2 YFSETQ. After removal of 6 bases from V and 0 bases from J, the junction contained 6 bases not matched to a gene. The CDR3, as DNA: TGCGCCAGCACCGCCTGGGACAGCTCCTACGAGCAGTACTTC. It encodes CASTAWDSSYEQYF.

This chain connects TRBV20-1 to TRBJ1-4, with 7 bases lining up with TRBD1. Germline CDR1 DFQATT, CDR2 SNEGSKA (reference sequence). Trimming at V came to 0 bases and at J to 8 bases, leaving 12 bases not matched to a gene. The CDR3 contains 16 residues. The CDR3: CSARDQTGQLEEKLFF. The CDR3 DNA follows: TGCAGTGCTAGAGACCAAACGGGACAGTTGGAAGAAAAACTGTTTTTT.

The chain uses TRBV10-3 and TRBJ1-5; 9 bases match TRBD1. Germline-derived CDR1 and CDR2 are ENHRY and SYGVKD. CDR3 length equals 17 residues. After removal of 4 bases from V and 2 bases from J, the junction contained 9 bases not matched to a gene. CDR3 protein: CAISGGTGFFGNQPQHF. As DNA, the CDR3 is TGTGCCATCAGTGGGGGGACAGGGTTTTTTGGCAATCAGCCCCAGCATTTT.

This clonotype has only a few counts. The chain has TRBV9 and TRBJ1-5, with TRBD1 identical over 8 bases. Trimming took 4 bases from V and 3 from J; bases not matched to a gene: 9. The CDR3 loop spans 16 amino acids. Germline CDR1 is SGDLS and CDR2 is YYNGEE. The CDR3 DNA sequence: TGTGCCAGCAGCCCTGGACAGGGCGGGACCAATCAGCCCCAGCATTTT. Translation: CASSPGQGGTNQPQHF.

This clonotype was seen more than once but under ten times. This sequence joins TRBV7-2 and TRBJ2-1; D gene ambiguous. Trimming removed 5 bases at V and 0 bases at J, with 11 bases between. The CDR3 has 15 residues. CDR1 and CDR2 from the germline V gene are SGHTA and FQGNSA. The DNA for the CDR3 is TGTGCCAGCAGCCCCGACGGAACCTCCTACAATGAGCAGTTCTTC. Translating gives CASSPDGTSYNEQFF.

The rearrangement uses TRBV6-5 and TRBJ1-1, with unresolved D. Per germline, CDR1 MNHEY and CDR2 SVGAGI. The CDR3 covers 14 residues. The V end lost 3 bases, the J end lost 2 bases, and 10 bases lay between the germline ends. CDR3 DNA: TGTGCCAGCAGTTATAATCGGGGAAACACTGAAGCTTTCTTT. It encodes CASSYNRGNTEAFF.

This clonotype has more than one count but fewer than ten. The chain recombines TRBV3-1 with TRBJ2-7; D perhaps matches TRBD1 (6 bases). Germline-derived CDR1 and CDR2 are LGHDT and YNNKEL (reference sequence). The V gene lost 4 bases and the J gene lost 3 bases, with 16 bases spanning the gap. The CDR3 consists of 15 residues. The CDR3 spells CASSRGLQADYEQYF. The CDR3 DNA sequence: TGTGCCAGCAGCCGGGGGCTACAGGCGGACTACGAGCAGTACTTC.

As DNA, the CDR3 is TGTGCCAGCACCCGGGGACAGAGCCATAACACCGGGGAGCTGTTTTTT. Its translation is CASTRGQSHNTGELFF. This chain joins TRBV12-3 or TRBV12-4 and TRBJ2-2, with TRBD1 matching over 7 bases. The CDR3 is made up of 16 amino acids. V trimming: 7 bases; J trimming: 2 bases; junction bases outside the gene matches: 10.

The genes are TRBV20-1 and TRBJ1-2, with D possibly matching TRBD1 (5 bases). The V end was cut by 6 bases, the J end by 1 base, with 6 bases between. The CDR3 is 11 amino acids. Germline V gene sequence: CDR1 DFQATT, CDR2 SNEGSKA (reference sequence). CDR3: CSAGVNYGYTF. In DNA form, the CDR3 reads TGCAGTGCGGGGGTTAACTATGGCTACACCTTC.

There are a few counts of this clonotype. The CDR3 here is CASSFNLAGVNTGELFF. The CDR3 coding sequence is TGCGCCAGCAGCTTTAATTTAGCGGGGGTGAACACCGGGGAGCTGTTTTTT. The rearrangement joins TRBV5-1 to TRBJ2-2, with 9 bases identical to TRBD2. CDR1 and CDR2 from the germline V gene are SGHRS and YFSETQ. The CDR3 consists of 17 residues. J was trimmed by 1 base and V by 2 bases; bases with no gene match: 6.

This clonotype has at least ten counts. The gene calls are TRBV5-1 and TRBJ2-7; no clear D gene. The CDR3 is made up of 14 amino acids. The V end lost 4 bases, the J end lost 0 bases, and 11 bases lay between the germline ends. Germline-derived CDR1 and CDR2 are SGHRS and YFSETQ. The CDR3 bases are TGCGCCAGCAGCCTTCACTTGGGCTCCTACGAGCAGTACTTC. Its protein is CASSLHLGSYEQYF. Variable domain in full (rest from reference TRBV5-1 and TRBJ2-7): KAGVTQTPRYLIKTRGQQVTLSCSPISGHRSVSWYQQTPGQGLQFLFEYFSETQRNKGNFPGRFSGRQFSNSRSEMNVSTLELGDSALYLCASSLHLGSYEQYFGPGTRLTVT.

This clonotype occurred a few times. This chain connects TRBV11-2 to TRBJ2-2, with D unresolved. CDR1 is SGHAT, CDR2 FQNNGV, per germline. This CDR3 is built from 16 residues. The germline V and J ends were trimmed by 5 bases and 4 bases, with 17 bases remaining between them. The CDR3 reads CASSPRTATGTGELFF. The CDR3 bases are TGTGCCAGCAGCCCGCGGACGGCCACCGGCACCGGGGAGCTGTTTTTT.

This clonotype was seen more than once but under ten times. The chain recombines TRBV7-2 with TRBJ2-1, with 7 nucleotides matching TRBD2. The V and J ends lost 3 bases and 10 bases, in that order; junction bases with no gene match: 9. The length of the CDR3 is 14 residues. Germline CDR1 and CDR2: SGHTA and FQGNSA. As DNA, the CDR3 is TGTGCCAGCAGCTTGACTAGCCGGGATAACGAGCAGTTCTTC. Its translation: CASSLTSRDNEQFF.

V gene TRBV9 combines with J gene TRBJ2-2; TRBD1 aligns across 9 bases. The CDR3 covers 15 residues. V lost 4 bases, J lost 5 bases, and 6 bases stayed unmatched. In germline, CDR1 is SGDLS, CDR2 YYNGEE. Here the CDR3 reads CASSPTGGVTGELFF. The DNA for the CDR3 is TGTGCCAGCAGCCCCACAGGGGGCGTAACCGGGGAGCTGTTTTTT. Using reference TRBV9 and TRBJ2-2 for the parts outside the CDR3, the full variable domain is DSGVTQTPKHLITATGQRVTLRCSPRSGDLSVYWYQQSLDQGLQFLIQYYNGEERAKGNILERFSAQQFPDLHSELNLSSLELGDSALYFCASSPTGGVTGELFFGEGSRLTVL.